This is a list of T cell receptor beta chains from one sample in a study of cytomegalovirus exposure and HLA in healthy donors. Sequencing used immunoSEQ multiplex PCR; TCRdb keeps in-frame clones, though not all of them. The table lists about 85,000 clones, around four fifths of them singletons. Sequencing was performed on PBMCs. The receptors come from a boy younger than 18 in good health and CMV-seronegative. Each CDR3 is given with its conserved first and last residue. D genes are given only for firm matches. Where a row states a size, it is once, few, many or the class of an expanded clone; other rows omit it.

v_call	clone_size	d_call	j_call	cdr3_nt	cdr3_aa
TRBV4-1	NA	TRBD2	TRBJ2-1	TGCGCCAGCACCTTCGAGGCTAGCGGACTGTACAATGAGCAGTTCTTC	CASTFEASGLYNEQFF
TRBV5-4	NA	NA	TRBJ1-1	TGTGCCAGCAGCTTGGGGGGCAGGCCTACGTTAAACACTGAAGCTTTCTTT	CASSLGGRPTLNTEAFF
TRBV27	NA	TRBD1	TRBJ1-5	TGTGCCAGCAGTTCCACAGGGGTTCAGCCCCAGCATTTT	CASSSTGVQPQHF
TRBV5-1	NA	NA	TRBJ2-1	TGCGCCAGCAGCTTAGACAGTTACAATGAGCAGTTCTTC	CASSLDSYNEQFF
TRBV4-1	NA	TRBD2	TRBJ2-2	TGCGCCAGCAGCCAAGGACTAGCGGGTGGCACCGGGGAGCTGTTTTTT	CASSQGLAGGTGELFF
TRBV11-1	NA	NA	TRBJ1-1	TGTGCCAGCAGCTCGTGGGGTCCCCGGGGGACTGAAGCTTTCTTT	CASSSWGPRGTEAFF
TRBV9	NA	NA	TRBJ1-5	TGTGCCAGCAGCTCCTCCGGTGGGGCCCAGCCCCAGCATTTT	CASSSSGGAQPQHF
TRBV6-6	few	NA	TRBJ1-5	TGTGCCAGCAGTACCGGGGGTCAGCCCCAGCATTTT	CASSTGGQPQHF
TRBV7-2	NA	NA	TRBJ2-3	TGTGCCACGAGGCGGTTAAGCACAGATACGCAGTATTTT	CATRRLSTDTQYF
TRBV6-5	NA	NA	TRBJ2-7	TGTGCCAGCAGTTACTCTAGGGGATCACTCTACGAGCAGTACTTC	CASSYSRGSLYEQYF
TRBV4-3	NA	TRBD1	TRBJ1-6	TGCGCCAGCAGTCAAGTCGGACAGGGATCGAATTCACCCCTCCACTTT	CASSQVGQGSNSPLHF
TRBV7-6	NA	NA	TRBJ1-2	TGTGCCAGCAGCTTAGCGTCGGGCGGAGGGGACGGAACTCCGGATCGTGGCTACACCTTC	CASSLASGGGDGTPDRGYTF
TRBV19	NA	TRBD1	TRBJ1-1	TGTGCCAGTAGTCTCCAGGGGGCAGGGACTGAAGCTTTCTTT	CASSLQGAGTEAFF
TRBV27	NA	NA	TRBJ1-1	TGTGCCAGCAGGATAACAGGTTCGAACACTGAAGCTTTCTTT	CASRITGSNTEAFF
TRBV27	NA	TRBD1	TRBJ1-2	TGTGCCAGCAGCCCCGGGACAGTCTATGGCTACACCTTC	CASSPGTVYGYTF
TRBV7-9	NA	TRBD1	TRBJ1-2	TGTGCCAGCATCCCGTCAGCAGCCGGGACAGGGGTGTATGGCTACACCTTC	CASIPSAAGTGVYGYTF
TRBV5-1	few	TRBD1	TRBJ1-2	TGCGCCAGCAGCTCTACTCCCGACAGGGGGCTGAGCTATGGCTACACCTTC	CASSSTPDRGLSYGYTF
TRBV19	NA	NA	TRBJ2-7	TGTGCCAGTAGTCTTTCCGACAGCTCCTACGAGCAGTACTTC	CASSLSDSSYEQYF
TRBV28	few	NA	TRBJ1-1	TGTGCCAGCATCAACCCGACGAGGACTGAAGCTTTCTTT	CASINPTRTEAFF
TRBV4-3	NA	TRBD1	TRBJ1-3	TGCGCCAGCAGCCAAACAACCGGGACAGGGGGAAACACCATATATTTT	CASSQTTGTGGNTIYF
TRBV11-2	NA	NA	TRBJ2-7	TGTGCCAGCAGCCGCTCAGGGATGGCCACCTACGAGCAGTACTTC	CASSRSGMATYEQYF
TRBV25-1	few	NA	TRBJ2-1	TGTGCCAGCAGTGTACTCGGGACAAGCCACAATGAGCAGTTCTTC	CASSVLGTSHNEQFF
TRBV6-5	NA	TRBD2	TRBJ2-7	TGTGCCAGCACCCCGCTAGCGGGAGGGCCTCTCGAGCAGTACTTC	CASTPLAGGPLEQYF
TRBV7-9	NA	TRBD1	TRBJ1-1	TGTGCAAGCAGGGGACAGGTAATCAACACTGAAGCTTTCTTT	CASRGQVINTEAFF
TRBV28	few	NA	TRBJ1-2	TGTGCCAGCACCCTGGGGGGGTTGAGGGGCTACACCTTC	CASTLGGLRGYTF
TRBV18	once	TRBD2	TRBJ2-7	TGTGCCAGCTCACTGGGACTAGCGGGAGTAAGTGAGCAGTACTTC	CASSLGLAGVSEQYF
TRBV9	NA	TRBD2	TRBJ2-1	TGTGCCAGCAGCGTAGGCGGGAGCGGTTACAATGAGCAGTTCTTC	CASSVGGSGYNEQFF
TRBV9	NA	TRBD1	TRBJ2-7	TGTGCCAGCAGCGTAGGGGGGACAGGGACCTACGAGCAGTACTTC	CASSVGGTGTYEQYF
TRBV7-9	NA	TRBD1	TRBJ2-1	TGTGCCAGCAGCTTAGGGACAGGTACTACTACGTACAATGAGCAGTTCTTC	CASSLGTGTTTYNEQFF
TRBV7-2	few	TRBD1	TRBJ2-1	TGTGCCAGCAGCCCCCGACAGGGTTACGATGAGCAGTTCTTC	CASSPRQGYDEQFF
TRBV30	NA	TRBD1	TRBJ2-1	TGTGCCTGGAGTGGGGACAGCTACTACAATGAGCAGTTCTTC	CAWSGDSYYNEQFF
TRBV9	once	NA	TRBJ1-1	TGTGCCAGCAGCCTCCAGTCGGGGGGCACTGAAGCTTTCTTT	CASSLQSGGTEAFF
TRBV30	few	NA	TRBJ2-3	TGTGCCTGGAGACTGGGGGGGGCCCCAGATACGCAGTATTTT	CAWRLGGAPDTQYF
TRBV9	NA	NA	TRBJ1-5	TGTGCCAGCAGCCCCCGACCCGAGGGCAATCAGCCCCAGCATTTT	CASSPRPEGNQPQHF
TRBV5-4	NA	NA	TRBJ2-3	TGTGCCAGCAGCTTGGGGAGACTGGTAAACACAGATACGCAGTATTTT	CASSLGRLVNTDTQYF
TRBV29-1	few	TRBD1	TRBJ2-5	TGCAGCGTTGAAGGCCGGACAGGCCATTTGGCCCAGTACTTC	CSVEGRTGHLAQYF
TRBV29-1	NA	NA	TRBJ2-3	TGCAGCACCAAGGCGGGGACAGATACGCAGTATTTT	CSTKAGTDTQYF
TRBV19	NA	NA	TRBJ1-1	TGTGCCAGTAGTATAACCAGGCAGCTTAACACTGAAGCTTTCTTT	CASSITRQLNTEAFF
TRBV6-5	few	NA	TRBJ1-1	TGTGCCAGCACCACGGGAGGGAGGGCTGAAGCTTTCTTT	CASTTGGRAEAFF
TRBV6-6	NA	NA	TRBJ2-5	TGTGCCAGCAGCCCTCAAGAGACCCAGTACTTC	CASSPQETQYF
TRBV2	few	NA	TRBJ1-6	TGTGCCAGCGGAGGGGGGGCAGGTTCACCCCTCCACTTT	CASGGGAGSPLHF
TRBV11-3	few	TRBD2	TRBJ2-5	TGTGCCAGCAGCTCAGGTCTAGCGGAAGAGACCCAGTACTTC	CASSSGLAEETQYF
TRBV7-2	NA	NA	TRBJ1-2	TGTGCCAGCAGCTTAATTATGTCTGGCTACACCTTC	CASSLIMSGYTF
TRBV19	NA	NA	TRBJ1-1	TGTGCCAGTAGTCCCCGGGGGGGAATGAACACTGAAGCTTTCTTT	CASSPRGGMNTEAFF
TRBV18	NA	NA	TRBJ1-6	TGTGCCAGCTCACCTGGGACAAGGGATTCACCCCTCCACTTT	CASSPGTRDSPLHF
TRBV10-2	once	TRBD2	TRBJ2-7	TGCGCCAGCGGACGACTAGCGGGAGTCTACGAGCAGTACTTC	CASGRLAGVYEQYF
TRBV7-6	NA	TRBD1	TRBJ1-3	TGTGCCAGCAGCCTCATAGCAAGCAGGGGGGAAGTTTCTGGAAACACCATATATTTT	CASSLIASRGEVSGNTIYF
TRBV18	NA	NA	TRBJ1-5	TGTGCCAGCTCACCTGACATGCATAGCAATCAGCCCCAGCATTTT	CASSPDMHSNQPQHF
TRBV28	NA	TRBD2	TRBJ2-3	TGTGCCAGCAGTTTAAGGTCTAGCGGGAGGGCCGGAGATACGCAGTATTTT	CASSLRSSGRAGDTQYF
TRBV9	few	NA	TRBJ1-3	TGTGCCAGCAGCGCCGGGACAACTGGAAACACCATATATTTT	CASSAGTTGNTIYF
TRBV25-1	NA	NA	TRBJ1-5	TGTGCCAGCAGTGAATCCATCGGAGGTCAGCCCCAGCATTTT	CASSESIGGQPQHF
TRBV28	NA	NA	TRBJ2-7	TGTGCCAGCAGTTTAGGGACATTAGGCTACGAGCAGTACTTC	CASSLGTLGYEQYF
TRBV6-1	few	NA	TRBJ1-4	TGTGCCAGCAGGCAGGGGACCGTAAGGGAGGAAAAACTGTTTTTT	CASRQGTVREEKLFF